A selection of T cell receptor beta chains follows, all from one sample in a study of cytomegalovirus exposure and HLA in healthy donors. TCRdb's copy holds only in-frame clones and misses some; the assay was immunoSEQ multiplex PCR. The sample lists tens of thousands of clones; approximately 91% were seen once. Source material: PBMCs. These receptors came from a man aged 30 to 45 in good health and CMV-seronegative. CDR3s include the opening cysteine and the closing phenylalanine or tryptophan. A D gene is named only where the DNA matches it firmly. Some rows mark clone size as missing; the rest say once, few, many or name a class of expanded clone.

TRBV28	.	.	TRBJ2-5	TGTGCCAGCACCTCCGTAGAGACCCAGTACTTC	CASTSVETQYF
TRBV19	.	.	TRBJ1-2	TGTGCCAGTAGTACATCGGACAGACCAAAGAACTATGGCTACACCTTC	CASSTSDRPKNYGYTF
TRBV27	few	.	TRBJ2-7	TGTGCCAGCAGTTTAGGCAGAGGCTACGAGCAGTACTTC	CASSLGRGYEQYF
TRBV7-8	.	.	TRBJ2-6	TGTGCCAGCAGCTTCGGTGTTTCAGGGTGGGTCTCTGGGGCCAACGTCCTGACTTTC	CASSFGVSGWVSGANVLTF
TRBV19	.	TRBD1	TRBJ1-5	TGTGCCAGTAGTACCACCGGGACAGGGCGTTTTAAGCCCCAGCATTTT	CASSTTGTGRFKPQHF
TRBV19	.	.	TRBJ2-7	TGTGCCAGTAGTATGTACACAGGGATTGAGCAGTACTTC	CASSMYTGIEQYF
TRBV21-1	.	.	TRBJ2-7	TGTGCCAGCAGCAAAATCGAAGGACTAGCGGGATCTAGCTCCTACGAGCAGTACTTC	CASSKIEGLAGSSSYEQYF
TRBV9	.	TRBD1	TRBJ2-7	TGTGCCAGCAGCGGTACAGGGGGCTCCTACGAGCAGTACTTC	CASSGTGGSYEQYF
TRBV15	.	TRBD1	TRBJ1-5	TGTGCCACCAGCAGAGGTCCACTCACAGGGGGTCGCTATCAGCCCCAGCATTTT	CATSRGPLTGGRYQPQHF
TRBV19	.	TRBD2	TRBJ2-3	TGTGCCAGTAGTAGATTCCTAGCGGGGGGCGGTGATACGCAGTATTTT	CASSRFLAGGGDTQYF
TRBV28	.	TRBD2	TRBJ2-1	TGTGCCAGCAGTTTTAGCGGGAGGGCCCGGAATGAGCAGTTCTTC	CASSFSGRARNEQFF
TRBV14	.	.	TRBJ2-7	TGTGCCAGCAGCCAAACGGGACTGAGCCTCTACGAGCAGTACTTC	CASSQTGLSLYEQYF
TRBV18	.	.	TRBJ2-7	TGTGCCAGCTCACCAAAGGACAGAGGGGCTAGCGGCTCCTACGAGCAGTACTTC	CASSPKDRGASGSYEQYF
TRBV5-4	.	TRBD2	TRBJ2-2	TGTGCCAGCAGCCCAGGGGCGGGGGGGCGAAGTGGAGAGCTGTTTTTT	CASSPGAGGRSGELFF
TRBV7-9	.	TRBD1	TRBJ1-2	TGTGCCAGCAGCTTCCCCTTTGAACAGGGGGCTGGCTACACCTTC	CASSFPFEQGAGYTF
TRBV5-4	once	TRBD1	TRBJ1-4	TGTGCCAGCAGCCGACAGGGACGGACCGAAAAACTGTTTTTT	CASSRQGRTEKLFF
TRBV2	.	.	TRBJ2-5	TGTGCCAGCAGTTGGGAGAAAACCCTTCGGGAGACCCAGTACTTC	CASSWEKTLRETQYF
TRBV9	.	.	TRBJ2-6	TGTGCCAGCGCTACCAACCCAATCGGACTCAGCTCTGGGGCCAACGTCCTGACTTTC	CASATNPIGLSSGANVLTF
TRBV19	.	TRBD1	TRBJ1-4	TGTGCCAGTAGAACGACTAACAGGGGGCGGAATGAAAAACTGTTTTTT	CASRTTNRGRNEKLFF
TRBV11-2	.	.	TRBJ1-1	TGTGCCAGCAGCTTAGCCAGGAACACTGAAGCTTTCTTT	CASSLARNTEAFF
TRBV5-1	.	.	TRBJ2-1	TGCGCCAGCAGCTTCCAAACAGGGACGGGTTACAATGAGCAGTTCTTC	CASSFQTGTGYNEQFF
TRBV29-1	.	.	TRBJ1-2	TGCAGCGCTTCGGACAGAGATAACTATGGCTACACCTTC	CSASDRDNYGYTF
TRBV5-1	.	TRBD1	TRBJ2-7	TGCGCCAGCAGCTCACGGACAGGGGGTTCCTACGAGCAGTACTTC	CASSSRTGGSYEQYF
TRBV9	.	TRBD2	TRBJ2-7	TGTGCCAGCAGCGTAGATGATAGCGGGTCCTACGAGCAGTACTTC	CASSVDDSGSYEQYF
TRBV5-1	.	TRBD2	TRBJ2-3	TGCGCCAGCAGGCCAGTGGGGGGGGGTGGAGATACGCAGTATTTT	CASRPVGGGGDTQYF
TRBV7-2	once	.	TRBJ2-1	TGTGCCAGCAGCTTAGCGCAGGGGAACTGGGTCCGTTGGCAGTTCTTC	CASSLAQGNWVRWQFF
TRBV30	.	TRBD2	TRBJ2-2	TGTGCCTGGAGGACTAGCGGTTACGATCGGGAGCTGTTTTTT	CAWRTSGYDRELFF